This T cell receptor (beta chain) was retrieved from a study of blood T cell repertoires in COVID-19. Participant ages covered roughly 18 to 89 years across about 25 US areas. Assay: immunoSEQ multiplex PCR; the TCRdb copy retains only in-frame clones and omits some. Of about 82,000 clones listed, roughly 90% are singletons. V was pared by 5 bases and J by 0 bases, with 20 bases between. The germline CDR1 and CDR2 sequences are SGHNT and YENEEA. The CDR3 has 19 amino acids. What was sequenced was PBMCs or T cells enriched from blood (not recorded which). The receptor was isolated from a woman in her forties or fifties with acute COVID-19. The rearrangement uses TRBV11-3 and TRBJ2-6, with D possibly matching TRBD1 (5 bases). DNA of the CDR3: TGTGCCAGCAGCGTAGGAGACAGCGTTTGGAGCTCTGGGGCCAACGTCCTGACTTTC. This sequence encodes CASSVGDSVWSSGANVLTF.